A selection of T cell receptor beta chains follows, all from one sample in a study of memory CD4+ T cells and cytomegalovirus serostatus. Assay used: immunoSEQ multiplex PCR; TCRdb lists only in-frame clones, some missing. Here the sample spans around 57,000 clones, 80% being singletons. Sequenced sample: memory CD4+ T cells from blood. Receptors were obtained from an adult in good health and CMV-seronegative. Some clones in this sample may be carry-over from other donors' samples. Each CDR3 is given with its conserved first and last residue. Fields, in order: clone size, J gene, V gene, D gene, CDR3 protein, CDR3 DNA. D genes are given only for firm matches. Clone size, where shown, is once, few, many, or a class for clones that have expanded.

-	TRBJ2-7	TRBV16	-	CASSQSLRSYEQYF	TGTGCCAGCAGCCAGTCCTTGAGATCCTACGAGCAGTACTTC
-	TRBJ2-1	TRBV7-2	-	CASSPQGVEQFF	TGTGCCAGCAGCCCTCAGGGAGTTGAGCAGTTCTTC
-	TRBJ2-5	TRBV27	-	CASRGIQETQYF	TGTGCCAGCAGGGGGATTCAAGAGACCCAGTACTTC
-	TRBJ1-4	TRBV19	-	CASRIRASFTNEKLFF	TGTGCCAGTCGAATTAGGGCGTCTTTCACTAATGAAAAACTGTTTTTT
few	TRBJ1-5	TRBV30	-	CAWSRQGNQPQHF	TGTGCCTGGTCCCGACAGGGCAATCAGCCCCAGCATTTT
-	TRBJ2-3	TRBV29-1	TRBD1	CSVAPTGGTDTQYF	TGCAGCGTCGCCCCGACAGGGGGCACAGATACGCAGTATTTT
few	TRBJ1-5	TRBV30	TRBD1	CACRTGGLSNQPQHF	TGTGCCTGTCGGACAGGAGGACTAAGCAATCAGCCCCAGCATTTT
-	TRBJ2-1	TRBV18	TRBD2	CASSPGAGLAGGLAYNEQFF	TGTGCCAGCTCACCAGGCGCGGGACTAGCGGGAGGCCTAGCCTACAATGAGCAGTTCTTC
-	TRBJ1-2	TRBV5-5	TRBD1	CASSLDSAITGGFGYTF	TGTGCCAGCAGCTTGGATTCCGCTATAACAGGGGGCTTTGGCTACACCTTC
-	TRBJ1-1	TRBV27	-	CASSLSIWTPEAFF	TGTGCCAGCAGTTTATCGATCTGGACCCCGGAAGCTTTCTTT
-	TRBJ2-2	TRBV12-2	-	CASRHDRGKSGNTGELFF	TGTGCAAGTCGCCACGACAGGGGGAAAAGCGGGAACACCGGGGAGCTGTTTTTT
-	TRBJ2-3	TRBV5-6	-	CASSFKTAPSTDTQYF	TGTGCCAGCAGCTTCAAGACAGCCCCTAGCACAGATACGCAGTATTTT